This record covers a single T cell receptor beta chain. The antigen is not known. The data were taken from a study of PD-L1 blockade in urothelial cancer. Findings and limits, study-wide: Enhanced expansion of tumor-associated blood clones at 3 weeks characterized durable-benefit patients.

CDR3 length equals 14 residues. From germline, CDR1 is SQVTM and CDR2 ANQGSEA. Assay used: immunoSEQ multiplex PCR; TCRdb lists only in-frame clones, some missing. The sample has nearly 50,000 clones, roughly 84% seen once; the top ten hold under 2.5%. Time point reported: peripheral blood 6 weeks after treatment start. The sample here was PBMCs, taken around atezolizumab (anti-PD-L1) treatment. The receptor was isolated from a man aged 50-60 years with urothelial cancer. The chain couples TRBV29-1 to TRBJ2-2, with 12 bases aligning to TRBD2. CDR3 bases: TGCAGTTCTAGCGGGAGGGTTGGCACCGGGGAGCTGTTTTTT. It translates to CSSSGRVGTGELFF.